These T cell receptor beta chains were read from a single sample in a study of blood T cell repertoires in COVID-19. Some clones are missing from TCRdb's copy, which holds only in-frame ones; the method was immunoSEQ multiplex PCR. The sample holds over 250,000 clones; 80% to 95% are singletons and the top ten take approximately 2.6%. The sequenced sample was peripheral blood. The receptors were sampled from a person aged 18-35 years with COVID-19, enrolled during active disease. Both conserved end residues are part of each CDR3. The D gene is left open where the match is weak. Size tells how often a clone was seen (once, few, many) or the class of an expanded clone, and some rows leave it out.

v_gene	abundance	d_gene	j_gene	CDR3nt	CDR3aa
TRBV27	NA	TRBD1	TRBJ2-5	TGTGCCAGCAATCCGGCCGGGACAGGGTATTATGAGACCCAGTACTTC	CASNPAGTGYYETQYF
TRBV9	NA	TRBD1	TRBJ2-3	TGTGCCAGCAGCGTAGGGGACAGGGATACGCAGTATTTT	CASSVGDRDTQYF
TRBV6-2/TRBV6-3	NA	TRBD1	TRBJ1-5	TGTGCCAGCAGTCTCCGGGACAGAGATCAGCCCCAGCATTTT	CASSLRDRDQPQHF
TRBV27	NA	NA	TRBJ2-3	TGTGCCAGCAGTTTGGGTGGGAGTTCAGCAGATACGCAGTATTTT	CASSLGGSSADTQYF
TRBV5-6	NA	NA	TRBJ2-1	TGTGCCAGCAGTTCGTCCGGGACACTCAATGAGCAGTTCTTC	CASSSSGTLNEQFF
TRBV27	NA	TRBD2	TRBJ2-7	TGTGCCAGCAGTTTTAGCGGGGGGGACTACGAGCAGTACTTC	CASSFSGGDYEQYF
TRBV25-1	NA	TRBD1	TRBJ1-2	TGTGCCAGCAGTGATCGGGGACAGTCTATGGGCTACACCTTC	CASSDRGQSMGYTF
TRBV28	NA	NA	TRBJ2-7	TGTGCCAGCAGTTTATCCCCAAGGGGGGGGTTCTCCTACGAGCAGTACTTC	CASSLSPRGGFSYEQYF
TRBV24-1	NA	NA	TRBJ1-1	TGTGCCACCCGGGGGAAGAACACTGAAGCTTTCTTT	CATRGKNTEAFF
TRBV19	NA	TRBD1	TRBJ2-7	TGTGCCAGTAGTACGGGACAGGGGGCGTACGAGCAGTACTTC	CASSTGQGAYEQYF
TRBV4-3	NA	NA	TRBJ2-3	TGCGCCAGCAGCCAAGGTTCCCTAGCGTATTTTGATACGCAGTATTTT	CASSQGSLAYFDTQYF
TRBV2	NA	NA	TRBJ1-1	TGTGCCAGCAGCGAGGTATCGAACACTGAAGCTTTCTTT	CASSEVSNTEAFF
TRBV23-1	once	NA	TRBJ1-6	TGCGCCAGCAGTCATCGCGGTCCGGCGAATTCACCCCTCCACTTT	CASSHRGPANSPLHF
TRBV5-1	NA	TRBD2	TRBJ2-3	TGCGCCAGCGATGTTAGCGGGAGACCCGGGGGGAGCACAGATACGCAGTATTTT	CASDVSGRPGGSTDTQYF
TRBV24-1	NA	NA	TRBJ2-7	TGTGCCACCAGTGACTCCCGGGGAGTGGGGTACGAGCAGTACTTC	CATSDSRGVGYEQYF
TRBV5-1	few	NA	TRBJ2-7	TGCGCCAGCAGCTCAAACTACGAGCAGTACTTC	CASSSNYEQYF
TRBV27	NA	NA	TRBJ2-2	TGTGCCAGCAGTGCCGTCAGAGGAGGAACCGGGGAGCTGTTTTTT	CASSAVRGGTGELFF
TRBV10-3	NA	NA	TRBJ2-3	TGTGCCATCAGTTCCCGGGGTAGCGGCACAGATACGCAGTATTTT	CAISSRGSGTDTQYF
TRBV21-1	NA	NA	TRBJ1-5	TGTGCCAGCAGCAAAGAGTCAGGAAGTGGGGGGGGTAGGCAGCCCCAGCATTTT	CASSKESGSGGGRQPQHF
TRBV19	NA	TRBD1	TRBJ1-1	TGTGCCAGTAGTAGACAGGGTATGAACACTGAAGCTTTCTTT	CASSRQGMNTEAFF
TRBV5-1	NA	TRBD2	TRBJ2-5	TGCGCCAGCAGGGCCGAGACTAGCGGCCAAGAGACCCAGTACTTC	CASRAETSGQETQYF
TRBV7-9	NA	TRBD1	TRBJ2-7	TGTGCCAGCAGCTCCGGACAGGGTTCTAAGCAGTACTTC	CASSSGQGSKQYF
TRBV9	NA	TRBD1	TRBJ2-3	TGTGCCAGCAGCGTAGGGACAGGGGGCCAGCAAGATACGCAGTATTTT	CASSVGTGGQQDTQYF